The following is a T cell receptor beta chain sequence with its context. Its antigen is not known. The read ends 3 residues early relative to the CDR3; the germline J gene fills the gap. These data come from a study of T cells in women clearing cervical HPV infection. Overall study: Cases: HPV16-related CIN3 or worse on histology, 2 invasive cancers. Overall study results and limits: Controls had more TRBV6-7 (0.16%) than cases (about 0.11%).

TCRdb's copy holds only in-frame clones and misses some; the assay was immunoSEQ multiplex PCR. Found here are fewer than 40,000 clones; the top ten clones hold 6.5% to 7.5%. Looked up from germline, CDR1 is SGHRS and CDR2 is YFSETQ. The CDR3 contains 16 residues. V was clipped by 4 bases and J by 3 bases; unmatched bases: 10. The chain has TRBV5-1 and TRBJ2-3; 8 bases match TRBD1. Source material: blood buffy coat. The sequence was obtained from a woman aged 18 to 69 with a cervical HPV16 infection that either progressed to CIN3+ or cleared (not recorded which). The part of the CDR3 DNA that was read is TGCGCCAGCAGCCCGGACAGGGCATCACGGACAGATACG. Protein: CASSPDRASRTDT. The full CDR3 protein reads CASSPDRASRTDTQYF.